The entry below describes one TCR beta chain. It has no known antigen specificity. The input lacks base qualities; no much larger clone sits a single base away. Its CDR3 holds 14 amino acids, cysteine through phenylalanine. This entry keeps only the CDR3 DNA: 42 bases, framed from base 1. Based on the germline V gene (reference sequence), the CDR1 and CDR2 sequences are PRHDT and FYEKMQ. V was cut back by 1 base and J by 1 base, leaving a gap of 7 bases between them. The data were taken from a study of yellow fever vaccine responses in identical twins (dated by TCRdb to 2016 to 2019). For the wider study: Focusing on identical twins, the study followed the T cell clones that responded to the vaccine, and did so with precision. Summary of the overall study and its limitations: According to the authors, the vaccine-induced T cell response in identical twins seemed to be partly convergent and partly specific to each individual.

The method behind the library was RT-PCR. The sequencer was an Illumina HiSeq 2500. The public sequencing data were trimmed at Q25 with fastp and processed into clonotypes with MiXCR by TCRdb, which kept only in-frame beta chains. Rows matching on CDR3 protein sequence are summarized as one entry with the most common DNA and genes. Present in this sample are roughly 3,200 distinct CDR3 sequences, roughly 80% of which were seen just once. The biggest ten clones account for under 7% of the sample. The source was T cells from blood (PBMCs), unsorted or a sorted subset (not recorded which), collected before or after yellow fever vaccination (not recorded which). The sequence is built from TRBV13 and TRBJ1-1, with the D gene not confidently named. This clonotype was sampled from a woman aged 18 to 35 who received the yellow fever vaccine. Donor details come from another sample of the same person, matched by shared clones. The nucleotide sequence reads TGTGCCAGCAGCTTAGTAGCGGAGAACACTGAAGCTTTCTTT. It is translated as CASSLVAENTEAFF.